The T cell receptor beta chain described here comes from a study of regulatory T cells in long-lasting Graves disease. Looking at the study overall: Persistent Graves' disease denoted over 5 years of antithyroid drugs plus positive TSH receptor antibodies.

This clonotype was counted many times. V gave up 0 bases and J gave up 2 bases, with 20 bases separating them. Germline lookup yields CDR1 DFQATT and CDR2 SNEGSKA (reference sequence). The CDR3 spans 17 residues. Time point noted: persistent/refractory GD, antithyroid drugs over 5 years with positive TRAb. The authors made the TCR library using RNA they extracted from PBMCs. Combining iRepertoire HTBI primers with Arm-PCR of CDR3 regions, the authors built TCR beta libraries. TCRdb re-analysed the multiplex PCR reads in MiXCR, keeping a single row per CDR3 protein. This repertoire shows around 400,000 distinct CDR3 sequences, less than 30% found once; its top ten account for around a quarter.

This TCR came from a woman in her forties with Graves disease. J is TRBJ2-7 and V is TRBV20-1, with D perhaps TRBD2 (6 bases). Sequences were derived from peripheral blood mononuclear cells (PBMCs), sampled when the disease was refractory, from a patient treated with antithyroid drugs. As DNA, the CDR3 is TGCAGTGCTAGAGATGTTTCATGGGGGGAGAAGCCCTACGAGCAGTACTTC. Its translation is CSARDVSWGEKPYEQYF.